The T cell receptor beta chain under discussion was sequenced for a study of cytomegalovirus exposure and HLA in healthy donors. Overall study findings and caveats: The classifier, whose performance was assessed in both the original and validation cohorts, reportedly diagnosed cytomegalovirus status with high specificity and sensitivity. Listed as cytomegalovirus-associated were more than 150 TCR beta chains.

Trimming removed 5 bases from V and 3 bases from J; junction bases left unmatched: 10. The length of the CDR3 is 17 residues. In germline, CDR1 is KGHSH, CDR2 LQKENI. Method: immunoSEQ multiplex PCR; TCRdb's copy keeps in-frame clones and lacks some. The table lists over 45,000 clones, roughly 85% of them singletons. To note about this clone: Its antigen is not identified.

It was the approximately 130-subject validation cohort, separate from the approximately 700-subject first cohort, to which the donors belonged. The rearrangement joins TRBV18 to TRBJ1-5; 10 bases are a match to TRBD1. Sequencing input: PBMCs. The clonotype originates from a woman younger than 45 in good health and CMV-seronegative. The DNA for the CDR3 is TGTGCCAGCTCATTACGACAGGGGGCTAAGGACAATCAGCCCCAGCATTTT. This translates into CASSLRQGAKDNQPQHF.